The next 23 T cell receptor beta chains were all read from a single sample in a study of T cell repertoires in cytomegalovirus infection. From the reads, TCRdb called clonotypes with MiXCR, one entry per CDR3 protein. The sample has 510,000 or so distinct CDR3 sequences, around 27% seen once; the top ten hold around 13%. Material for sequencing was PBMCs. Source of these receptors: a human donor in good health (CMV status not recorded). Some clones in this sample may be carry-over from other donors' samples.

This clonotype was detected a few times. The chain links TRBV7-8 to TRBJ2-1; the match to TRBD1 covers 11 bases. CDR1 is SGHVS and CDR2 is FQNEAQ in the germline V gene. The CDR3 loop spans 16 amino acids. V gave up 6 bases and J gave up 7 bases; unmatched junction bases: 11. The CDR3 DNA follows: TGTGCCAGCAGGAGCTACGTAGGGACAGGGGGGAATGAGCAGTTCTTC. Encoded protein: CASRSYVGTGGNEQFF.

The chain has TRBV29-1 and TRBJ1-2; TRBD1 is a possible D gene (6 bases). Trimming cost V 7 bases and J 3 bases, with 12 bases left between them. Germline lookup yields CDR1 SQVTM and CDR2 ANQGSEA. This CDR3 contains 12 residues. The CDR3 sequence: CSALDRYYGYTF. In nucleotides, the CDR3 is TGCAGCGCTCTGGACAGATACTATGGCTACACCTTC.

The chain employs TRBV6-1 and TRBJ1-2, with D possibly being TRBD1 (5 bases). The CDR3 totals 15 residues. Germline CDR1 reads MNHNS; CDR2 reads SASEGT. V shed 10 bases and J shed 3 bases, with 21 bases lying between them. CDR3 sequence reads: CAINANQGGDYGYTF. The CDR3 coding sequence is TGTGCCATCAACGCGAATCAGGGAGGCGACTATGGCTACACCTTC.

The rearrangement uses TRBV7-2 and TRBJ2-7, with 7 bases that match TRBD2. Germline CDR1 SGHTA, CDR2 FQGNSA. This CDR3 comprises 15 residues. Trimming cost V 2 bases and J 6 bases; bases outside gene matches: 10. For the CDR3, the DNA is TGTGCCAGCAGCTTAAGCCGGGAGGCCTACTCCGAGCAGTACTTC. It specifies CASSLSREAYSEQYF.

A few counts support this clonotype. V and J are TRBV15 and TRBJ2-1; perhaps TRBD2 as D (7 bases). Germline loops: CDR1 LNHNV, CDR2 YYDKDF (reference sequence). The CDR3 covers 15 residues. Trimming removed 4 bases from V and 2 bases from J, with 12 bases in between. CDR3 sequence (DNA): TGTGCCACCAGCAAGGGGGAGGGCCCCTACAATGAGCAGTTCTTC. It yields the protein CATSKGEGPYNEQFF.

This clonotype appeared many times. The chain recombines TRBV28 with TRBJ2-1; 14 bases map to TRBD2. The CDR3 runs to 15 residues. Trimming at V came to 8 bases and at J to 8 bases, leaving 8 bases not matched to a gene. Germline CDR1 and CDR2: MDHEN and SYDVKM. The CDR3 reads CASQSGTSGSDEQFF. CDR3 nucleotide sequence: TGTGCCAGCCAGTCCGGGACTAGCGGGAGCGATGAGCAGTTCTTC.

The V gene is TRBV7-8, the J gene TRBJ2-7; no firm D call. V lost 5 bases to trimming and J lost 1 base, with 12 bases between them. Germline V gives CDR1 SGHVS, CDR2 FQNEAQ. The CDR3 length is 14 residues. For the CDR3, the DNA is TGTGCCAGCAGCCCAACCGAATGGTCCTACGAGCAGTACGTC. Encoded protein: CASSPTEWSYEQYV.

This clonotype occurred many times. The rearrangement joins TRBV7-2 to TRBJ2-7; D might be TRBD2 (5 bases). The CDR3 covers 14 residues. From germline, CDR1 is SGHTA and CDR2 FQGNSA. Trimming took off 1 base at V and 6 bases at J, with 13 bases between the two ends. DNA for the CDR3: TGTGCCAGCAGCTTAGAGAGCGGACCCTCCGAGCAGTACTTC. Amino acids: CASSLESGPSEQYF.

The J gene is TRBJ1-2, the V gene TRBV14; D perhaps matches TRBD1 (6 bases). The V and J ends lost 7 bases and 3 bases respectively, with 18 bases between them. The CDR3 has 15 residues. The V gene's germline CDR1 is SGHDN and CDR2 FVKESK. The CDR3 is CASTPGQNPYYGYTF. DNA for the CDR3: TGTGCCAGCACCCCCGGACAGAATCCCTACTATGGCTACACCTTC.

The chain uses TRBV10-3 and TRBJ2-4; D not certain. This CDR3 has 17 amino acids. Per germline, CDR1 ENHRY and CDR2 SYGVKD. Trimming shortened V by 0 bases and J by 2 bases, and 14 bases separated the two germline ends. The CDR3 nucleotides are TGTGCCATCAGTGAGTCGATTGGCCTCTACCCCAAAAACATTCAGTACTTC. This translates into CAISESIGLYPKNIQYF.

This clonotype was seen a few times. The chain recombines TRBV4-3 with TRBJ1-4; weak D call: TRBD1 (5 bases). The germline V gene has CDR1 LGHNA and CDR2 YSLEER. The length of the CDR3 is 16 residues. The V gene lost 1 base and the J gene lost 7 bases, with 16 bases spanning the gap. Written as DNA, the CDR3 is TGCGCCAGCAGCCAAGCCCGAGGGGACGGCAGTGAAAAACTGTTTTTT. Its protein is CASSQARGDGSEKLFF.

This chain uses TRBV29-1 with TRBJ2-3, with 8 bases matching TRBD1. CDR3 length equals 15 residues. Unmatched junction bases numbered 6, after V lost 3 bases and J lost 1 base. Germline assignment: CDR1 SQVTM and CDR2 ANQGSEA. CDR3 amino acids: CSVERGQARTDTQYF. CDR3 sequence (DNA): TGCAGCGTTGAGCGGGGACAGGCCCGCACAGATACGCAGTATTTT.

This clonotype was counted a few times. This CDR3 reads CASRPRKNNYNEQFF. CDR3 DNA sequence: TGTGCCAGTAGGCCCAGGAAAAATAATTACAATGAGCAGTTCTTC. The chain recombines TRBV19 with TRBJ2-1; D not certain. Germline CDR1 reads LNHDA; CDR2 reads SQIVND (reference sequence). This CDR3 spans 15 amino acids. The V end was cut by 6 bases, the J end by 4 bases, with 16 bases between.

Only a few counts were recorded for this clonotype. The DNA for the CDR3 is TGTGCCAGTGGCGGTCTCCGGGAGACCCAGTACTTC. Protein: CASGGLRETQYF. V is TRBV19 and J is TRBJ2-5; D uncertain. The CDR3 sequence is 12 residues long. Trimming removed 8 bases from V and 5 bases from J, with 12 bases in between. Germline V gene lookup returns CDR1 LNHDA and CDR2 SQIVND (reference sequence).

The rearrangement uses TRBV28 and TRBJ2-7, with a possible D match to TRBD2 (6 bases). The CDR3 extends over 16 amino acids. Germline V gene data show CDR1 as MDHEN and CDR2 as SYDVKM. Deletions cut 3 bases from V and 0 bases from J, with 15 bases between. CDR3 coding DNA: TGTGCCAGCAGTTTGGATAAGGGACTGTCCTCCTACGAGCAGTACTTC. Encoded protein: CASSLDKGLSSYEQYF.

Many counts were recorded for this clonotype. This chain connects TRBV5-1 to TRBJ1-6; D not resolved. V was trimmed by 7 bases and J by 0 bases, leaving 17 bases between them. Germline V gives CDR1 SGHRS, CDR2 YFSETQ. The CDR3 covers 17 residues. The CDR3: CASRGGGPSSYNSPLHF. CDR3 sequence (DNA): TGCGCCAGCCGTGGCGGAGGTCCAAGCTCCTATAATTCACCCCTCCACTTT. Together with reference TRBV5-1 and TRBJ1-6, the CDR3 gives the full variable domain: KAGVTQTPRYLIKTRGQQVTLSCSPISGHRSVSWYQQTPGQGLQFLFEYFSETQRNKGNFPGRFSGRQFSNSRSEMNVSTLELGDSALYLCASRGGGPSSYNSPLHFGNGTRLTVT.

This clonotype occurred a few times. The gene calls are TRBV25-1 and TRBJ1-2; D not certain. Trimming pared 4 bases from V and 7 bases from J, leaving 7 bases between. This CDR3 has 11 residues. Germline loops: CDR1 MGHDK, CDR2 SYGVNS. In DNA form, the CDR3 reads TGTGCCAGCAGTGTTGGGGTTGGCTACACCTTC. Translating gives CASSVGVGYTF.

This chain connects TRBV20-1 to TRBJ2-1, with TRBD2 matching 12 bases. This CDR3 has 15 amino acids. Per germline, CDR1 DFQATT and CDR2 SNEGSKA (reference sequence). V lost 6 bases, J lost 7 bases, and 10 bases stayed unmatched. This CDR3 is CSARPSGRAWNEQFF. CDR3 nucleotide sequence: TGCAGTGCGCGACCTAGCGGGAGGGCATGGAATGAGCAGTTCTTC.

The chain joins TRBV24-1 to TRBJ2-2; TRBD1 is a possible D gene (6 bases). The CDR3 totals 16 residues. With 4 bases removed from V and 0 bases from J, the gap between germline ends came to 11 bases. Germline CDR1 is KGHDR and CDR2 is SFDVKD. This CDR3 is CATSDAGTPNTGELFF. The CDR3 region has the DNA TGTGCCACCAGTGACGCCGGGACACCGAACACCGGGGAGCTGTTTTTT.

This clonotype was detected many times. CDR3 sequence: CASAEGGRLSGNTIYF. CDR3 nucleotide sequence: TGTGCCAGCGCAGAGGGGGGACGGCTCTCTGGAAACACCATATATTTT. The V and J genes are TRBV7-2 and TRBJ1-3, with a weak D call TRBD1 (6 bases). The CDR3 totals 16 residues. V was trimmed by 8 bases and J by 0 bases, leaving 17 bases between them. CDR1 is SGHTA, CDR2 FQGNSA, per germline.

This clonotype was observed a few times. The CDR3 is CASSYGAGRLETQYF. CDR3 nucleotides: TGTGCCAGCAGTTATGGAGCGGGAAGGCTGGAGACCCAGTACTTC. V and J are TRBV6-2 or TRBV6-3 and TRBJ2-5, with 7 positions matching TRBD2. This CDR3 spans 15 amino acids. The germline V gene has CDR1 MNHEY and CDR2 SVGEGT. Losses at the gene ends were 3 bases for V and 5 bases for J; bases not matched to a gene: 9.

V is TRBV20-1 and J is TRBJ1-1; D unclear. The V gene lost 4 bases and the J gene lost 6 bases, with 6 bases spanning the gap. This CDR3 spans 10 amino acids. Germline V gene sequence: CDR1 DFQATT, CDR2 SNEGSKA (reference sequence). CDR3 in DNA: TGCAGTGCTATTGTTTCTGAAGCTTTCTTT. Protein product: CSAIVSEAFF.

This rearrangement joins TRBV12-5 to TRBJ2-2, with TRBD2 matching over 8 bases. The trim removed 7 bases at V and 4 bases at J, leaving 11 bases unmatched. The CDR3 runs 16 residues. CDR1 is LGHNT, CDR2 FRNRAP, per germline. CDR3 DNA: TGTGCTAGTGTCCGGGGGGGCACAGCGGGCACCGGGGAGCTGTTTTTT. Translated: CASVRGGTAGTGELFF.